The 10 T cell receptor beta chains in this list originate from one sample, sequenced in a study of blood T cells in healthy people across ages. Using a J-beta primer mix together with a sample-barcoded 5' primer, a second PCR was run for 7 to 11 cycles. Each CDR3 protein is one row after TCRdb ran MiXCR on the 5' RACE reads. The data show about 1.4 million distinct CDR3 sequences, 59% seen once. The sequenced sample was blood. All receptors come from a young man in good health.

This clonotype was seen a handful of times. The chain couples TRBV18 to TRBJ1-6; D ambiguous. The CDR3 spans 15 residues. Germline values: CDR1 KGHSH, CDR2 LQKENI. The V gene lost 1 base and the J gene lost 7 bases, with 11 bases spanning the gap. Written as DNA, the CDR3 is TGTGCCAGCTCACCACGATCGAGTGAGAATTCACCCCTCCACTTT. Translating gives CASSPRSSENSPLHF.

The chain has TRBV14 and TRBJ1-2; 8 nucleotides match TRBD1. Germline CDR1 and CDR2: SGHDN and FVKESK. J gave up 6 bases and V 7 bases, and 10 bases lay outside the gene matches. This CDR3 spans 14 amino acids. CDR3 in amino acids: CASTPVRGLDGYTF. In DNA form, the CDR3 reads TGTGCCAGCACCCCCGTCAGGGGGCTAGATGGCTACACCTTC.

This rearrangement joins TRBV7-9 to TRBJ2-5; D tentatively fits TRBD1 or TRBD2 (5 bases each). TRBJ2-7 matches the DNA end more closely, so the J call is doubtful. CDR1 is SEHNR, CDR2 FQNEAQ, per germline (reference sequence). The CDR3 covers 15 residues. CDR3 in DNA: TGTGCCAGCAGCTTAGCGGGACCACAGTACTACGAGCAGTACTTC. Protein sequence: CASSLAGPQYYEQYF.

For this clonotype: One end of the junction varies from germline; a read error may be responsible. The chain has TRBV14 and TRBJ1-4, with 8 bases lining up with TRBD1. CDR3 size: 15 residues. In germline, CDR1 is SGHDN, CDR2 FVKESK. CDR3 sequence (DNA): TGTGCCAGTAGCCAAGGACAGGGTGGTAATGAAAAACTGTTTTTT. It codes for CASSQGQGGNEKLFF. Full variable domain (outside the CDR3, taken from reference TRBV14 and TRBJ1-4): EAGVTQFPSHSVIEKGQTVTLRCDPISGHDNLYWYRRVMGKEIKFLLHFVKESKQDESGMPNNRFLAERTGGTYSTLKVQPAELEDSGVYFCASSQGQGGNEKLFFGSGTQLSVL.

The chain uses TRBV6-6 and TRBJ1-2; no reliable D call. Trimming took 6 bases from V and 4 from J, leaving 6 bases between them. Germline assignment: CDR1 MNHNY and CDR2 SVGAGI (reference sequence). There are 11 residues in the CDR3. DNA for the CDR3: TGTGCCAGCAGAGGCCTCTATGGCTACACCTTC. This encodes CASRGLYGYTF.

The J gene is TRBJ2-3, the V gene TRBV6-5; D possibly uses TRBD1 or TRBD2 (5 bases each). Germline assignment: CDR1 MNHEY and CDR2 SVGAGI. V was clipped by 0 bases and J by 2 bases, with 27 bases between them. CDR3 length equals 21 residues. DNA of the CDR3: TGTGCCAGCAGTTACTCGATTGTAGGGACGGAAAACCTAGGGAACACAGATACGCAGTATTTT. Translating it yields CASSYSIVGTENLGNTDTQYF.

The chain is built from TRBV7-2 and TRBJ2-2; D may match TRBD1 or TRBD2 (5 bases each). The CDR3 is made up of 16 amino acids. CDR1 is SGHTA, CDR2 FQGNSA, per germline. Trimming took off 9 bases at V and 0 bases at J, with 17 bases between the two ends. The CDR3 bases are TGTGCCAGAGCACCCTCCGGGACGGCGAACACCGGGGAGCTGTTTTTT. It translates to CARAPSGTANTGELFF.

The chain employs TRBV19 and TRBJ1-1, with TRBD1 matching 10 bases. The CDR3 is 13 residues long. V lost 9 bases and J lost 6; bases outside the gene matches: 7. Germline V gives CDR1 LNHDA, CDR2 SQIVND (reference sequence). The CDR3 coding sequence is TGTGCCAGCGAGGACAGGGGGGTTTCTGAAGCTTTCTTT. This encodes CASEDRGVSEAFF.

A few counts support this clonotype. The chain carries TRBV5-1 and TRBJ2-7, with D maybe TRBD2 (5 bases). The ends were cut back, 6 bases at V and 5 bases at J, with 15 bases in the middle. Germline V gene data show CDR1 as SGHRS and CDR2 as YFSETQ. This CDR3 region has 13 residues. The CDR3 loop is CASIGLGADEQYF. The CDR3 coding sequence is TGCGCCAGCATTGGGTTGGGAGCGGACGAGCAGTACTTC.

CDR3 in amino acids: CSARDLDGTDTQYF. CDR3 nucleotide sequence: TGCAGTGCTAGAGATTTAGACGGCACAGATACGCAGTATTTT. This chain connects TRBV20-1 to TRBJ2-3; D remains ambiguous. Germline V CDR1 and CDR2: DFQATT, SNEGSKA (reference sequence). CDR3 length: 14 residues. The V end was cut by 0 bases, the J end by 1 base, with 8 bases between.